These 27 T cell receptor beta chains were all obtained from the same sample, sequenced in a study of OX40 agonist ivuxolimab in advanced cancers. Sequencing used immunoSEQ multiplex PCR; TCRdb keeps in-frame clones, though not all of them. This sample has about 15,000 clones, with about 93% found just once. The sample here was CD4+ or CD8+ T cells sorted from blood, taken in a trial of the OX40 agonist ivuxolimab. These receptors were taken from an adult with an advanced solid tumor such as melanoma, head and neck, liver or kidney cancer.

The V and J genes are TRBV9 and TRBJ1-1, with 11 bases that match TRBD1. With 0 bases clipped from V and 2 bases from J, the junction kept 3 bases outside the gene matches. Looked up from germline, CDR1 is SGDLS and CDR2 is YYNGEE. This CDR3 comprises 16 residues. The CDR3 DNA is TGTGCCAGCAGCGTAGAGGGACAGGGGGATAACACTGAAGCTTTCTTT. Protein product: CASSVEGQGDNTEAFF.

CDR3 sequence (DNA): TGTGCCAGCAGTTTACTCTGGAGATCACCCCTCCACTTT. Amino acids: CASSLLWRSPLHF. This sequence joins TRBV27 and TRBJ1-6; D gene ambiguous. The length of the CDR3 is 13 residues. The ends were cut back, 2 bases at V and 10 bases at J, with 9 bases in the middle. CDR1 is MNHEY and CDR2 is SMNVEV in the germline V gene (reference sequence).

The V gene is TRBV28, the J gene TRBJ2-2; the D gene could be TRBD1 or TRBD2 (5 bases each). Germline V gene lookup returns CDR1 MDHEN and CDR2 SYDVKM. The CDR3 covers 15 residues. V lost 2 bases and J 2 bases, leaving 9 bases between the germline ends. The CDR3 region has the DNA TGTGCCAGCAGTTTAGGGGGAGCTAACACCGGGGAGCTGTTTTTT. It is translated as CASSLGGANTGELFF.

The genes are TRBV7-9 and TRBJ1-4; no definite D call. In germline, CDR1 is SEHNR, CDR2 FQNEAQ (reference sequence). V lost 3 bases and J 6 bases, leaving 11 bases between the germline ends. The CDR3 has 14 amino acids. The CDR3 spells CASSFPYSDEKLFF. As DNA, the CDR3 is TGTGCCAGCAGCTTTCCGTATTCGGATGAAAAACTGTTTTTT.

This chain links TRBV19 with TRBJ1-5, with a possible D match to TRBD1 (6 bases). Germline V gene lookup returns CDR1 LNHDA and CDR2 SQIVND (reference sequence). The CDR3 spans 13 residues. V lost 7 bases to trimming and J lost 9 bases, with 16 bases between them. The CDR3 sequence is CASKVSGAGPQHF. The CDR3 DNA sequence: TGTGCCAGTAAGGTTTCGGGGGCTGGGCCCCAGCATTTT.

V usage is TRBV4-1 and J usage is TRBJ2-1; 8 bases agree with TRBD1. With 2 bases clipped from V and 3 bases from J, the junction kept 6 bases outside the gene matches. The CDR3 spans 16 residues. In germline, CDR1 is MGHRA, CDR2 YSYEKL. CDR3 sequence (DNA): TGCGCCAGCAGCCAAACGACAGGGGTGTTCTACAATGAGCAGTTCTTC. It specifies CASSQTTGVFYNEQFF.

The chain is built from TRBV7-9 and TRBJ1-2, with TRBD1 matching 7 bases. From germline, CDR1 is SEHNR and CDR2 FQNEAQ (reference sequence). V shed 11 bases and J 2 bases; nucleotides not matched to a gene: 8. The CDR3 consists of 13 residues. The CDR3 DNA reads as TGTGCCTCCGACAGGGACGGGAACTATGGCTACACCTTC. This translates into CASDRDGNYGYTF.

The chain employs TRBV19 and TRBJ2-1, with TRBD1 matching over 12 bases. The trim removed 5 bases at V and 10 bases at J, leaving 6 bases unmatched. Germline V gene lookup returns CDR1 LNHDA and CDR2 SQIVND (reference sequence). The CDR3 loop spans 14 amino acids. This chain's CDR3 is CASSPGTGGGEQFF. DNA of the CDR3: TGTGCCAGTAGTCCCGGGACAGGGGGCGGCGAGCAGTTCTTC.

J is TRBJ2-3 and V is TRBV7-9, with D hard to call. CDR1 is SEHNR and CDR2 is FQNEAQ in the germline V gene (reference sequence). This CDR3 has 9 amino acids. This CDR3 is CAITDTQYF. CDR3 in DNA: TGTGCGATCACAGATACGCAGTATTTT.

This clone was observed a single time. The CDR3 DNA sequence: TGTGCCAGCAGCCAGCGACAGGGTGTAGGCGAGCAGTACTTC. Protein product: CASSQRQGVGEQYF. This rearrangement joins TRBV6-5 to TRBJ2-7; the match to TRBD1 covers 7 bases. The CDR3 has 14 amino acids. Germline CDR1 MNHEY, CDR2 SVGAGI. V shed 6 bases, J shed 6 bases, and the junction held 11 bases outside the gene matches.

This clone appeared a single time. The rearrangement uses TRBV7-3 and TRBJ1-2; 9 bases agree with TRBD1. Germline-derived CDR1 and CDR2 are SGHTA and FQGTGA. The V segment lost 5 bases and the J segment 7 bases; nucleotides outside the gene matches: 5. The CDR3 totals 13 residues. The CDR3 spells CASSGQGYGGYTF. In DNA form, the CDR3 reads TGTGCCAGCAGCGGACAGGGGTACGGTGGCTACACCTTC.

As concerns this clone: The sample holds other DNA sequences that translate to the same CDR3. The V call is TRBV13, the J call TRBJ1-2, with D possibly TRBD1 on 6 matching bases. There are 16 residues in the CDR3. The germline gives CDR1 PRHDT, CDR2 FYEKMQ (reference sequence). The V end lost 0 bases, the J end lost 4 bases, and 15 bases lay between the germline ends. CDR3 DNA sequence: TGTGCCAGCAGCTTAGGCCGGGGGCGAGGGGGCTATGGCTACACCTTC. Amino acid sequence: CASSLGRGRGGYGYTF.

CDR3 DNA: TGTGCCAGCAGCCCTAGAGCTTTGAACACTGAAGCTTTCTTT. Protein: CASSPRALNTEAFF. The V gene is TRBV13, the J gene TRBJ1-1; no reliable D call. Trimming took 5 bases from V and 0 from J, leaving 10 bases between them. Per germline, CDR1 PRHDT and CDR2 FYEKMQ (reference sequence). CDR3 length: 14 residues.

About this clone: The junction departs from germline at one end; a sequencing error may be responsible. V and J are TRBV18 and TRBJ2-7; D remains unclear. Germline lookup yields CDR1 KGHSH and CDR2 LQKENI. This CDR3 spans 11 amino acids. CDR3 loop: CASSLGSSQDF. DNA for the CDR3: TGTGCCAGCTCACTTGGCTCCTCCCAGGACTTC.

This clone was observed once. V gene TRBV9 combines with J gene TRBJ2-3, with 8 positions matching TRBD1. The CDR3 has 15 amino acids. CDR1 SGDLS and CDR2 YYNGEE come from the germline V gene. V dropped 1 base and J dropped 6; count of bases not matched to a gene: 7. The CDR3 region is CASSVQGAWGDTQYF. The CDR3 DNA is TGTGCCAGCAGCGTACAGGGGGCGTGGGGGGATACGCAGTATTTT.

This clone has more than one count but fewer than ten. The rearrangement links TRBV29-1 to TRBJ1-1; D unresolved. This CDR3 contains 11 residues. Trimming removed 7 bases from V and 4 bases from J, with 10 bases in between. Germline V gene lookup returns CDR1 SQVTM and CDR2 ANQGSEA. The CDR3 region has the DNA TGCAGCGCACGTTCGGGCACTGAAGCTTTCTTT. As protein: CSARSGTEAFF.

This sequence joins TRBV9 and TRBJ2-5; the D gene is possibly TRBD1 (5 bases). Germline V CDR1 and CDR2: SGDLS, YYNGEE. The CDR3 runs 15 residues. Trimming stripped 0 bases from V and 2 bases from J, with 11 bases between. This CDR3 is CASSVDWGGQETQYF. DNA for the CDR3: TGTGCCAGCAGCGTAGATTGGGGCGGTCAAGAGACCCAGTACTTC.

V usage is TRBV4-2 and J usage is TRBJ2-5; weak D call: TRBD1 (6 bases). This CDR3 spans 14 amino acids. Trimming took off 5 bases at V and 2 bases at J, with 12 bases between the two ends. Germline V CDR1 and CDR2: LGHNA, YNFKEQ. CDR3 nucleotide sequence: TGTGCCAGCAGCTGGACAGATAGTCAAGAGACCCAGTACTTC. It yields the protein CASSWTDSQETQYF.

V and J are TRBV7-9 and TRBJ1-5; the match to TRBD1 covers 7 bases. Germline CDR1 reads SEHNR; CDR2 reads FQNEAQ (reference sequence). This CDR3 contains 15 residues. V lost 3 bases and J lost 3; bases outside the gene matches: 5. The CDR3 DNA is TGTGCCAGCAGCTTGATAGGGGGCAACAATCAGCCCCAGCATTTT. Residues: CASSLIGGNNQPQHF.

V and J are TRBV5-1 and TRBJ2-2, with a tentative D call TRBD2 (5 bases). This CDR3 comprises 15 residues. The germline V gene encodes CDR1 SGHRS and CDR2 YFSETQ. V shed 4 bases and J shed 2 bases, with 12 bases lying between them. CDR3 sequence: CASSTVRENTGELFF. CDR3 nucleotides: TGCGCCAGCAGCACAGTGAGGGAAAACACCGGGGAGCTGTTTTTT.

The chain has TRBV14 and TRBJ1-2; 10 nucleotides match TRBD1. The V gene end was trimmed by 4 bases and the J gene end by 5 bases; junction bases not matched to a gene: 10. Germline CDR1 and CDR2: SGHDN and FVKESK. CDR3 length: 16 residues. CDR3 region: CASSLELTGGKYGYTF. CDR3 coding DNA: TGTGCCAGCAGCCTCGAACTGACAGGGGGCAAATATGGCTACACCTTC.

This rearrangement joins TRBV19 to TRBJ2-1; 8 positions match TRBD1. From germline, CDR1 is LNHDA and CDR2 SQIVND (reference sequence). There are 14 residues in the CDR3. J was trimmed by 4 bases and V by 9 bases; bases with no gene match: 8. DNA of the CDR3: TGTGCCAGCCAACGACAGGGGTCGTACAATGAGCAGTTCTTC. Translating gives CASQRQGSYNEQFF. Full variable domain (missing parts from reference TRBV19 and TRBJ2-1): DGGITQSPKYLFRKEGQNVTLSCEQNLNHDAMYWYRQDPGQGLRLIYYSQIVNDFQKGDIAEGYSVSREKKESFPLTVTSAQKNPTAFYLCASQRQGSYNEQFFGPGTRLTVL.

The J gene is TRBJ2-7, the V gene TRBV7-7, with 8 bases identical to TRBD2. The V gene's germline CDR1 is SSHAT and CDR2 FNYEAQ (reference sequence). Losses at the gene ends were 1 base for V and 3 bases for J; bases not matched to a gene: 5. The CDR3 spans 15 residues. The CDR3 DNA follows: TGTGCCAGCAGCTTAGATCTAGGGACTAGCTACGAGCAGTACTTC. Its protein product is CASSLDLGTSYEQYF. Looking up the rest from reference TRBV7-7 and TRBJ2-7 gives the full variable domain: GAGVSQSPRYKVTKRGQDVTLRCDPISSHATLYWYQQALGQGPEFLTYFNYEAQPDKSGLPSDRFSAERPEGSISTLTIQRTEQRDSAMYRCASSLDLGTSYEQYFGPGTRLTVT.

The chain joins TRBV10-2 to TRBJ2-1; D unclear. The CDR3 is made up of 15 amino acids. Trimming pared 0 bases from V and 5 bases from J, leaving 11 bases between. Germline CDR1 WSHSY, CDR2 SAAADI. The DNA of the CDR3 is TGCGCCAGCAGTGAGTCGCCGGGTTTGGACAATGAGCAGTTCTTC. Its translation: CASSESPGLDNEQFF.

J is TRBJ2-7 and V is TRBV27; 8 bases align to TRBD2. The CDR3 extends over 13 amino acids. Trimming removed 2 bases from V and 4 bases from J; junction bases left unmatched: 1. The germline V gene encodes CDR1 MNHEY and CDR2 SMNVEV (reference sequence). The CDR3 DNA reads TGTGCCAGCAGTTTAACGGGGGGGTACGAGCAGTACTTC. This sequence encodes CASSLTGGYEQYF.

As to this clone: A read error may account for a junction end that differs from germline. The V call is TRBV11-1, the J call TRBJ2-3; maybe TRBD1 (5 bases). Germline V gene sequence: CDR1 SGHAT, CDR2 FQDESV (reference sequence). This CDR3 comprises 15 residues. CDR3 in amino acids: CASSLMDIGTDTQYF. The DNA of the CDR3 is TGTGCCAGCAGCTTGATGGACATAGGCACGGATACGCAGTATTTT.

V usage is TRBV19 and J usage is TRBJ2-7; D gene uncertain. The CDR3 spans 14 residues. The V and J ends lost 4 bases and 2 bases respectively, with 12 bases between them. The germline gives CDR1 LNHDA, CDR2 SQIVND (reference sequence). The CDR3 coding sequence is TGTGCCAGTAGTACCCTCTTGGCAGCCTACGAGCAGTACTTC. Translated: CASSTLLAAYEQYF.